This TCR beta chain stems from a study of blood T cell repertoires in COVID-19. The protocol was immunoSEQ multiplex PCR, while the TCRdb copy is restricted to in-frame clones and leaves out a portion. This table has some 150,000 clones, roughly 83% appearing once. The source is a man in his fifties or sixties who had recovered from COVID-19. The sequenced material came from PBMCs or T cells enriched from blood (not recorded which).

CDR3: CASSWDRGQAFF. CDR3 coding DNA: TGTGCCAGCAGCTGGGACAGGGGGCAAGCTTTCTTT. This sequence joins TRBV12-3 or TRBV12-4 and TRBJ1-1; TRBD1 matches 12 bases. V dropped 6 bases and J dropped 9; count of bases not matched to a gene: 2. This CDR3 comprises 12 residues.